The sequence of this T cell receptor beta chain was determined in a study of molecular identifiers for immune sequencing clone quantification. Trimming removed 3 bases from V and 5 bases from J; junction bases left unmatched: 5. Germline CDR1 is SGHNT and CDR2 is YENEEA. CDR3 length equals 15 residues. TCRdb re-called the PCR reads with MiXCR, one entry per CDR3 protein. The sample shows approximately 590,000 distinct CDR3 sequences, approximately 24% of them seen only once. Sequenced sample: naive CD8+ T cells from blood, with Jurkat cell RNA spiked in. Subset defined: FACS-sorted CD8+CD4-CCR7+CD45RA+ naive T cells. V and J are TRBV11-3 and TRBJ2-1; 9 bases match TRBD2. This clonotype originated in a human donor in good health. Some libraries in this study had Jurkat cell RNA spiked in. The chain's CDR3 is CASSLRTSENNEQFF. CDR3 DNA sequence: TGTGCCAGCAGCTTGAGGACTAGCGAAAACAATGAGCAGTTCTTC.